Listed here is a single T cell receptor (beta chain). The data derive from a study of blood T cell repertoires in COVID-19. Turning to the study itself: COVID-19 samples from acute and convalescent phases originated in the United States, Italy and Spain. The cDNA or gDNA used as material had been derived from T cells, B-cell-depleted T cells, or PBMCs.

This table comes from immunoSEQ multiplex PCR, and its TCRdb copy is limited to in-frame clones, with some not included. This sample has under 150,000 clones, with about 79% found just once. The source is a woman older than 75 with acute or convalescent COVID-19. The sample taken for sequencing was peripheral blood.

The CDR3 sequence is CASSWGGLQETQYF. In DNA form, the CDR3 reads TGTGCCAGCAGTTGGGGCGGCCTCCAAGAGACCCAGTACTTC. The rearrangement uses TRBV6-5 and TRBJ2-5; a possible D gene is TRBD1 (5 bases). The CDR3 is made up of 14 amino acids. V was clipped by 4 bases and J by 1 base, with 10 bases between them. The V gene's germline CDR1 is MNHEY and CDR2 SVGAGI.